A single sample is the source of the 32 T cell receptor beta chains below, sequenced in a study of cytomegalovirus exposure and HLA in healthy donors. Both 60 Vbeta primers and 13 Jbeta primers went into the PCR. The data were produced by immunoSEQ multiplex PCR, yet TCRdb's version contains in-frame clones alone and is incomplete. The sample shows roughly 170,000 clones, 75% to 85% of them seen only once. What was sequenced was PBMCs. The receptors come from a boy between 10 and 17 years old in good health and CMV-seronegative.

DNA for the CDR3: TGTGCCAGCAGCTTAGGCTCGGTAAATGAGCAGTTCTTC. Protein sequence: CASSLGSVNEQFF. The rearrangement links TRBV11-3 to TRBJ2-1; the D is unclear. The CDR3 extends over 13 amino acids. Germline-derived CDR1 and CDR2 are SGHNT and YENEEA. Trimming cost V 1 base and J 7 bases, with 8 bases left between them.

This clone was observed a handful of times. The V and J genes are TRBV19 and TRBJ2-2; D gene unclear. V was trimmed by 9 bases and J by 3 bases, leaving 5 bases between them. CDR3 length: 11 amino acids. The germline V gene encodes CDR1 LNHDA and CDR2 SQIVND (reference sequence). The CDR3 protein is CASRYTGELFF. The CDR3 region has the DNA TGTGCCAGCAGATACACCGGGGAGCTGTTTTTT.

This chain links TRBV2 with TRBJ2-7; D call uncertain. This CDR3 has 15 residues. Trimming took off 7 bases at V and 2 bases at J, with 18 bases between the two ends. Per germline, CDR1 SNHLY and CDR2 FYNNEI. CDR3 residues: CASTSQALRPYEQYF. The CDR3 coding sequence is TGTGCCAGCACCAGCCAGGCCTTACGCCCCTACGAGCAGTACTTC.

The chain combines TRBV11-3 with TRBJ2-2; 7 bases agree with TRBD2. The CDR3 totals 13 residues. V shed 5 bases, J shed 5 bases, and the junction held 2 bases outside the gene matches. Germline V lookup: CDR1 SGHNT, CDR2 YENEEA. The CDR3 bases are TGTGCCAGCAGCAAAGCGGGAACCGGGGAGCTGTTTTTT. It codes for CASSKAGTGELFF. The full variable domain, with the rest looked up from reference TRBV11-3 and TRBJ2-2, is EAGVVQSPRYKIIEKKQPVAFWCNPISGHNTLYWYLQNLGQGPELLIRYENEEAVDDSQLPKDRFSAERLKGVDSTLKIQPAELGDSAVYLCASSKAGTGELFFGEGSRLTVL.

The J gene is TRBJ1-2, the V gene TRBV5-8; no clear D gene. The CDR3 totals 11 residues. Germline loops: CDR1 SGHTS, CDR2 YDEGEE. V was shortened by 4 bases and J by 3 bases, with 4 bases between the two germline ends. In nucleotides, the CDR3 is TGTGCCAGCAGCCCCGACTATGGCTACACCTTC. Amino acids: CASSPDYGYTF.

In this sample, this clone turned up a few times. The CDR3 bases are TGCAGTGCTAGTTCTACAGATACGCAGTATTTT. It encodes CSASSTDTQYF. This chain connects TRBV20-1 to TRBJ2-3; D is uncertain. From germline, CDR1 is DFQATT and CDR2 SNEGSKA (reference sequence). The V end was cut by 3 bases, the J end by 3 bases, with 4 bases between. The CDR3 totals 11 residues.

The gene calls are TRBV5-4 and TRBJ2-1; no clear D. The CDR3 sequence is 14 residues long. Trimming took 0 bases from V and 7 from J, leaving 11 bases between them. Germline CDR1 reads SGHNT; CDR2 reads YYREEE (reference sequence). The CDR3 reads CASSLELPPNEQFF. Here the CDR3 DNA reads TGTGCCAGCAGCTTGGAACTCCCACCAAATGAGCAGTTCTTC. The complete variable domain, with remaining parts taken from reference TRBV5-4 and TRBJ2-1, reads ETGVTQSPTHLIKTRGQQVTLRCSSQSGHNTVSWYQQALGQGPQFIFQYYREEENGRGNFPPRFSGLQFPNYSSELNVNALELDDSALYLCASSLELPPNEQFFGPGTRLTVL.

CDR3 protein: CASSQSGPRYF. DNA of the CDR3: TGTGCCAGCAGCCAGAGCGGCCCGCGGTACTTC. V usage is TRBV14 and J usage is TRBJ2-7; tentatively, D is TRBD2 (5 bases). This CDR3 spans 11 amino acids. Trimming removed 3 bases at V and 12 bases at J, with 12 bases between. CDR1 is SGHDN, CDR2 FVKESK, per germline.

The V and J genes are TRBV11-3 and TRBJ2-1; 13 bases agree with TRBD2. The CDR3 has 15 amino acids. Trimming at V came to 8 bases and at J to 3 bases, leaving 4 bases not matched to a gene. Germline V gene data show CDR1 as SGHNT and CDR2 as YENEEA. CDR3 nucleotide sequence: TGTGCCAGCTGTTGGACTAGCGGGAGCTACAATGAGCAGTTCTTC. Encoded protein: CASCWTSGSYNEQFF.

The chain is built from TRBV6-1 and TRBJ1-1; tentatively, D is TRBD1 (6 bases). CDR1 is MNHNS, CDR2 SASEGT, per germline. Trimming removed 7 bases from V and 6 bases from J, with 15 bases in between. CDR3 length equals 13 residues. In nucleotides, the CDR3 is TGTGCCAGCATTAGAGAGACAGGCGCTGAAGCTTTCTTT. Its translation is CASIRETGAEAFF.

The chain uses TRBV11-3 and TRBJ2-7, with a weak D call TRBD1 (5 bases). The CDR3 extends over 16 amino acids. The germline V gene has CDR1 SGHNT and CDR2 YENEEA. V dropped 1 base and J dropped 0 bases, with 13 bases sitting between them. The CDR3 DNA sequence: TGTGCCAGCAGCTTAGGTGGGGCAGTTAGCTCCTACGAGCAGTACTTC. Its protein product is CASSLGGAVSSYEQYF.

The chain combines TRBV30 with TRBJ1-5; 8 bases are shared with TRBD1. V shed 5 bases and J 5 bases; nucleotides not matched to a gene: 5. Germline lookup yields CDR1 GTSNPN and CDR2 SVGIG (reference sequence). There are 13 residues in the CDR3. The CDR3 spells CAWSPGQDQPQHF. CDR3 nucleotide sequence: TGTGCCTGGTCCCCGGGACAGGATCAGCCCCAGCATTTT.

This clone was detected once. This specimen includes other DNA sequences encoding the same CDR3. The J gene is TRBJ2-7, the V gene TRBV7-9; tentative D call: TRBD1 (6 bases). The V end was cut by 4 bases, the J end by 4 bases, with 11 bases between. The germline CDR1 and CDR2 sequences are SEHNR and FQNEAQ (reference sequence). The CDR3 length is 13 residues. CDR3 amino acids: CASSSTGDYEQYF. The CDR3 DNA follows: TGTGCCAGCAGCTCGACAGGAGATTACGAGCAGTACTTC.

There are a few counts of this clone. One end of the junction fails to match germline, which may point to a read error. J is TRBJ1-1 and V is TRBV7-9; D is unclear. Germline-derived CDR1 and CDR2 are SEHNR and FQNEAQ (reference sequence). This CDR3 is built from 13 residues. CDR3 loop: CSSSLVRNTEAFF. The CDR3 DNA follows: TGTTCCAGCAGCTTAGTCCGTAACACTGAAGCTTTCTTT. The complete variable domain, with remaining parts taken from reference TRBV7-9 and TRBJ1-1, reads DTGVSQNPRHKITKRGQNVTFRCDPISEHNRLYWYRQTLGQGPEFLTYFQNEAQLEKSRLLSDRFSAERPKGSFSTLEIQRTEQGDSAMYLCSSSLVRNTEAFFGQGTRLTVV.

V and J are TRBV28 and TRBJ1-1, with D uncertain. V lost 1 base and J 2 bases, leaving 17 bases between the germline ends. The germline V gene has CDR1 MDHEN and CDR2 SYDVKM. There are 17 residues in the CDR3. DNA of the CDR3: TGTGCCAGCAGTTTATCGGTCTACTCGGGATCTAACACTGAAGCTTTCTTT. Its translation is CASSLSVYSGSNTEAFF.

The chain combines TRBV25-1 with TRBJ2-3, with D perhaps TRBD2 (6 bases). Germline V gene data show CDR1 as MGHDK and CDR2 as SYGVNS. Trimming pared 1 base from V and 0 bases from J, leaving 17 bases between. This CDR3 is 18 amino acids long. The CDR3 region has the DNA TGTGCCAGCAGTGAATTCTTCACTCGCGGGGTTAGCACAGATACGCAGTATTTT. Amino acids: CASSEFFTRGVSTDTQYF.

This clone has more than one count but fewer than ten. J is TRBJ1-4 and V is TRBV25-1, with a possible D match to TRBD1 (5 bases). In germline, CDR1 is MGHDK, CDR2 SYGVNS. V was trimmed by 3 bases and J by 0 bases, leaving 11 bases between them. The CDR3 spans 16 residues. The CDR3 bases are TGTGCCAGCAGTGATAAAGACAGCCCAACTAATGAAAAACTGTTTTTT. Amino acid sequence: CASSDKDSPTNEKLFF.

This clone showed up just a few times. J is TRBJ2-1 and V is TRBV27; D remains ambiguous. Trimming stripped 8 bases from V and 7 bases from J, with 12 bases between. CDR3 length: 12 residues. Germline V CDR1 and CDR2: MNHEY, SMNVEV (reference sequence). CDR3 DNA: TGTGCCAGCCGGAACCGGGTGAATGAGCAGTTCTTC. It codes for CASRNRVNEQFF.

The rearrangement joins TRBV5-6 to TRBJ1-1; D is uncertain. This CDR3 is built from 13 residues. V was clipped by 7 bases and J by 0 bases, with 10 bases between them. Germline V gene data show CDR1 as SGHDT and CDR2 as YYEEEE. This CDR3 reads CASGRGMNTEAFF. Here the CDR3 DNA reads TGTGCCAGCGGGCGGGGAATGAACACTGAAGCTTTCTTT.

This clone was found once. The rearrangement uses TRBV5-1 and TRBJ2-3, with D hard to call. The germline V gene encodes CDR1 SGHRS and CDR2 YFSETQ. The germline V and J ends were trimmed by 0 bases and 3 bases, with 11 bases remaining between them. This CDR3 has 15 residues. The CDR3 region has the DNA TGCGCCAGCAGCTTGGGGGCGCTCATAACAGATACGCAGTATTTT. Protein product: CASSLGALITDTQYF. The full variable domain, in which reference TRBV5-1 and TRBJ2-3 provide the parts outside the CDR3, is KAGVTQTPRYLIKTRGQQVTLSCSPISGHRSVSWYQQTPGQGLQFLFEYFSETQRNKGNFPGRFSGRQFSNSRSEMNVSTLELGDSALYLCASSLGALITDTQYFGPGTRLTVL.

The chain uses TRBV9 and TRBJ2-1; 11 positions match TRBD2. The CDR3 consists of 17 residues. Germline lookup yields CDR1 SGDLS and CDR2 YYNGEE. V gave up 0 bases and J gave up 1 base; unmatched junction bases: 3. CDR3 coding DNA: TGTGCCAGCAGCGTAGGTGCTAGCGGGGGGTCCTACAATGAGCAGTTCTTC. It yields the protein CASSVGASGGSYNEQFF.

The chain combines TRBV7-9 with TRBJ1-3, with a tentative D call TRBD1 (6 bases). V was shortened by 3 bases and J by 4 bases, with 10 bases between the two germline ends. CDR1 and CDR2 (germline): SEHNR, FQNEAQ (reference sequence). There are 14 residues in the CDR3. In DNA, the CDR3 is TGTGCCAGCAGCTTCGGGGGGCAGGGAAACACCATATATTTT. Translating it yields CASSFGGQGNTIYF.

J is TRBJ1-2 and V is TRBV9; 9 bases are shared with TRBD1. Germline V lookup: CDR1 SGDLS, CDR2 YYNGEE. This CDR3 has 12 amino acids. Losses at the gene ends were 2 bases for V and 11 bases for J; bases not matched to a gene: 4. In DNA form, the CDR3 reads TGTGCCAGCAGCGTGACGGGACAGGGTTACACCTTC. Its protein is CASSVTGQGYTF.

The V gene is TRBV6-5, the J gene TRBJ2-2, with D possibly being TRBD2 (5 bases). The CDR3 runs to 15 residues. V lost 0 bases to trimming and J lost 5 bases, with 10 bases between them. CDR1 is MNHEY and CDR2 is SVGAGI in the germline V gene. The CDR3 nucleotides read TGTGCCAGCAGTTACTCGGCGGGCAGAACCGGGGAGCTGTTTTTT. The encoded protein is CASSYSAGRTGELFF.

The chain joins TRBV19 to TRBJ1-2, with D tentatively TRBD1 (6 bases). From germline, CDR1 is LNHDA and CDR2 SQIVND (reference sequence). V was shortened by 1 base and J by 4 bases, with 13 bases between the two germline ends. The length of the CDR3 is 15 residues. This chain's CDR3 is CASSIVPDSGYGYTF. In nucleotides, the CDR3 is TGTGCCAGTAGTATAGTCCCGGACAGCGGCTATGGCTACACCTTC.

The chain couples TRBV11-3 to TRBJ1-2, with D unresolved. V dropped 3 bases and J dropped 6 bases, with 5 bases sitting between them. This CDR3 is built from 11 residues. Per the germline V gene, CDR1 is SGHNT and CDR2 is YENEEA. DNA for the CDR3: TGTGCCAGCAGCTTGGGCAATGGCTACACCTTC. Translation: CASSLGNGYTF.

This clone was detected a few times. The chain has TRBV6-1 and TRBJ2-5, with D perhaps TRBD2 (7 bases). CDR1 and CDR2 (germline): MNHNS, SASEGT. V was shortened by 2 bases and J by 4 bases, with 32 bases between the two germline ends. The CDR3 is made up of 21 amino acids. CDR3 in amino acids: CASSEPSAPIRGAKERETQYF. In DNA, the CDR3 is TGTGCCAGCAGTGAACCAAGTGCCCCCATACGGGGGGCTAAGGAGAGAGAGACCCAGTACTTC.

CDR3 nucleotides: TGTGCCAGCAGCTTAACGTCAGGGGCGGGAGCTTTCTTT. Its translation: CASSLTSGAGAFF. The gene calls are TRBV7-3 and TRBJ1-1; possibly TRBD1 for D (6 bases). Trimming removed 0 bases at V and 10 bases at J, with 12 bases between. Germline assignment: CDR1 SGHTA and CDR2 FQGTGA. The CDR3 extends over 13 amino acids. Full variable domain (missing parts from reference TRBV7-3 and TRBJ1-1): GAGVSQTPSNKVTEKGKYVELRCDPISGHTALYWYRQSLGQGPEFLIYFQGTGAADDSGLPNDRFFAVRPEGSVSTLKIQRTERGDSAVYLCASSLTSGAGAFFGQGTRLTVV.

The J gene is TRBJ1-3, the V gene TRBV4-1, with D unresolved. V gave up 1 base and J gave up 0 bases, with 7 bases separating them. The V gene's germline CDR1 is MGHRA and CDR2 YSYEKL. The CDR3 extends over 15 amino acids. The CDR3 region is CASSQGESSGNTIYF. The CDR3 nucleotides read TGCGCCAGCAGCCAAGGCGAGAGCTCTGGAAACACCATATATTTT.

The chain has TRBV5-6 and TRBJ1-6; D is perhaps TRBD1 (5 bases). The V end lost 4 bases, the J end lost 8 bases, and 19 bases lay between the germline ends. Germline-derived CDR1 and CDR2 are SGHDT and YYEEEE. This CDR3 spans 16 amino acids. The CDR3 loop reads CASSRPTGRKDSPLHF. For the CDR3, the DNA is TGTGCCAGCAGCCGACCTACAGGCAGAAAGGATTCACCCCTCCACTTT. The full variable domain, with the rest looked up from reference TRBV5-6 and TRBJ1-6, is DAGVTQSPTHLIKTRGQQVTLRCSPKSGHDTVSWYQQALGQGPQFIFQYYEEEERQRGNFPDRFSGHQFPNYSSELNVNALLLGDSALYLCASSRPTGRKDSPLHFGNGTRLTVT.

The V and J genes are TRBV27 and TRBJ1-5, with D hard to call. The germline gives CDR1 MNHEY, CDR2 SMNVEV (reference sequence). V was clipped by 5 bases and J by 4 bases, with 6 bases between them. The CDR3 extends over 12 amino acids. CDR3 sequence: CASSPVNQPQHF. For the CDR3, the DNA is TGTGCCAGCAGTCCTGTTAATCAGCCCCAGCATTTT.

V usage is TRBV7-9 and J usage is TRBJ1-2; TRBD1 agrees at 9 bases. This CDR3 spans 14 amino acids. V shed 1 base, J shed 13 bases, and the junction held 10 bases outside the gene matches. CDR1 is SEHNR and CDR2 is FQNEAQ in the germline V gene (reference sequence). This CDR3 is CASSLGTGVLISTF. CDR3 bases: TGTGCCAGCAGCTTAGGGACAGGGGTTCTGATCAGCACCTTC.